Following are 13 T cell receptor beta chains from one sample sequenced in a study of blood T cell repertoires in COVID-19. Clones were read by immunoSEQ multiplex PCR, and TCRdb kept only the in-frame ones, dropping some. The table lists fewer than 300,000 clones, roughly 92% of them singletons. The sample was peripheral blood. These receptors all come from a woman aged 25 to 39 with COVID-19, enrolled during active disease.

The chain has TRBV11-2 and TRBJ2-3, with D perhaps TRBD1 (5 bases). Germline CDR1 and CDR2: SGHAT and FQNNGV. Trimming cost V 2 bases and J 1 base, with 16 bases left between them. This CDR3 contains 17 residues. DNA of the CDR3: TGTGCCAGCAGCTTACAGTCCGTCGGCAGGGGCACAGATACGCAGTATTTT. Translated: CASSLQSVGRGTDTQYF.

This clone was seen just once. The chain's CDR3 is CASSVSYSTMNTEAFF. CDR3 coding DNA: TGTGCCAGCAGTGTCTCCTACTCCACTATGAACACTGAAGCTTTCTTT. The V call is TRBV6-1, the J call TRBJ1-1; no firm D call. In germline, CDR1 is MNHNS, CDR2 SASEGT. The CDR3 is 16 amino acids. The V gene lost 4 bases and the J gene lost 0 bases, with 15 bases spanning the gap.

The chain links TRBV20-1 to TRBJ1-2; 9 bases line up with TRBD1. This CDR3 contains 14 residues. Trimming took 4 bases from V and 1 from J; bases not matched to a gene: 4. The germline gives CDR1 DFQATT, CDR2 SNEGSKA (reference sequence). The CDR3 region is CSATEGQGNYGYTF. In nucleotides, the CDR3 is TGCAGTGCTACTGAGGGACAGGGTAACTATGGCTACACCTTC.

This clone has only one observation. The chain combines TRBV27 with TRBJ2-1; TRBD2 agrees at 7 bases. In germline, CDR1 is MNHEY, CDR2 SMNVEV (reference sequence). The CDR3 extends over 16 amino acids. The trim removed 4 bases at V and 4 bases at J, leaving 10 bases unmatched. The CDR3 sequence is CASSYGGLSSYNEQFF. The CDR3 nucleotides are TGTGCCAGCAGTTACGGGGGACTATCTTCTTACAATGAGCAGTTCTTC.

This chain connects TRBV5-8 to TRBJ2-1; 9 bases are shared with TRBD1. The junction had 11 bases not matched to a gene; V was cut back by 5 bases and J by 8 bases. The CDR3 length is 15 residues. Germline V gene data show CDR1 as SGHTS and CDR2 as YDEGEE. Here the CDR3 reads CASRHRQGGEHEQFF. Written as DNA, the CDR3 is TGTGCCAGCAGACATCGACAGGGGGGTGAACATGAGCAGTTCTTC.

V and J are TRBV7-8 and TRBJ1-6, with a tentative D call TRBD1 (6 bases). The V gene's germline CDR1 is SGHVS and CDR2 FQNEAQ. The V end lost 2 bases, the J end lost 4 bases, and 12 bases lay between the germline ends. The CDR3 loop spans 16 amino acids. The CDR3 reads CASSLPGGSYNSPLHF. The CDR3 DNA is TGTGCCAGCAGCTTACCGGGGGGCTCTTATAATTCACCCCTCCACTTT.

This clone has just a few counts. This chain connects TRBV7-9 to TRBJ1-2; 9 positions match TRBD1. Germline V lookup: CDR1 SEHNR, CDR2 FQNEAQ (reference sequence). The CDR3 runs to 14 residues. The ends lost 6 bases at V and 5 bases at J; junction bases unmatched: 7. CDR3 region: CASSGTGYEYGYTF. In DNA form, the CDR3 reads TGTGCCAGCAGTGGGACAGGGTATGAGTATGGCTACACCTTC. The entire variable domain, with the rest obtained from reference TRBV7-9 and TRBJ1-2, is as follows: DTGVSQNPRHKITKRGQNVTFRCDPISEHNRLYWYRQTLGQGPEFLTYFQNEAQLEKSRLLSDRFSAERPKGSFSTLEIQRTEQGDSAMYLCASSGTGYEYGYTFGSGTRLTVV.

This chain connects TRBV18 to TRBJ2-3; TRBD2 matches 8 bases. The ends lost 3 bases at V and 3 bases at J; junction bases unmatched: 5. CDR1 is KGHSH and CDR2 is LQKENI in the germline V gene. CDR3 length equals 15 residues. CDR3 amino acids: CASSPERGGTDTQYF. CDR3 DNA: TGTGCCAGCTCACCCGAACGGGGGGGTACAGATACGCAGTATTTT.

The chain employs TRBV7-6 and TRBJ2-2, with D unclear. The CDR3 has 17 amino acids. Trimming removed 8 bases from V and 2 bases from J, with 21 bases in between. Looked up from germline, CDR1 is SGHVS and CDR2 is FNYEAQ. The chain's CDR3 is CASALPVHSPNTGELFF. The CDR3 DNA follows: TGTGCCAGCGCCCTCCCGGTCCACTCGCCCAACACCGGGGAGCTGTTTTTT.

This clone was observed once. As DNA, the CDR3 is TGTGCCTGGAGTGACGGACAGGGGGCTGGCTTCGTAGCTTTCTTT. It translates to CAWSDGQGAGFVAFF. V and J are TRBV30 and TRBJ1-1; 11 bases line up with TRBD1. The CDR3 runs to 15 residues. Trimming removed 1 base from V and 10 bases from J; junction bases left unmatched: 11. The germline V gene encodes CDR1 GTSNPN and CDR2 SVGIG (reference sequence).

CDR3 sequence reads: CSVESTGGYGYTF. In DNA form, the CDR3 reads TGCAGCGTTGAAAGTACAGGGGGCTATGGCTACACCTTC. J is TRBJ1-2 and V is TRBV29-1, with 8 bases identical to TRBD1. Germline CDR1 and CDR2: SQVTM and ANQGSEA. The junction had 3 bases not matched to a gene; V was cut back by 2 bases and J by 4 bases. The CDR3 consists of 13 residues.

A single count supports this clone. The rearrangement joins TRBV2 to TRBJ2-3; D is perhaps TRBD2 (6 bases). The V gene lost 5 bases and the J gene lost 4 bases, with 16 bases spanning the gap. CDR3 length: 15 amino acids. The V gene's germline CDR1 is SNHLY and CDR2 FYNNEI. CDR3 in DNA: TGTGCCAGCAGTAAGGAAGGAGGAGGGGCAGATACGCAGTATTTT. Its protein product is CASSKEGGGADTQYF.

The chain combines TRBV28 with TRBJ1-1, with no clear D. Trimming shortened V by 9 bases and J by 2 bases, and 13 bases separated the two germline ends. This CDR3 has 13 residues. Germline CDR1 MDHEN, CDR2 SYDVKM. The CDR3 sequence: CASGRVGNTEAFF. CDR3 DNA: TGTGCCAGTGGGAGGGTTGGCAACACTGAAGCTTTCTTT.